A single sample gave rise to the 7 T cell receptor beta chains below, sequenced in a study of siplizumab effects on memory and regulatory T cells. Clones were sequenced by immunoSEQ multiplex PCR, and TCRdb holds only the in-frame ones, with some missing. Of 100,000 or so clones in the sample, 91% were seen once. Sequencing used CD4+ T cells sorted from blood. The receptors were gathered from a human donor in good health.

The V gene is TRBV7-2, the J gene TRBJ2-3; unclear D gene. Germline V gives CDR1 SGHTA, CDR2 FQGNSA. The CDR3 has 14 residues. V dropped 1 base and J dropped 0 bases, with 5 bases sitting between them. The CDR3 sequence is CASSLVASTDTQYF. In DNA form, the CDR3 reads TGTGCCAGCAGCTTAGTCGCTAGCACAGATACGCAGTATTTT.

CDR3: CASRTNQWGQRPEKLFF. For the CDR3, the DNA is TGTGCCAGTAGAACAAACCAATGGGGACAGCGACCTGAAAAACTGTTTTTT. The chain uses TRBV19 and TRBJ1-4, with 7 bases identical to TRBD1. This CDR3 comprises 17 residues. V shed 6 bases and J 7 bases; nucleotides not matched to a gene: 17. The germline CDR1 and CDR2 sequences are LNHDA and SQIVND (reference sequence). Filled out from reference TRBV19 and TRBJ1-4, the complete variable domain reads DGGITQSPKYLFRKEGQNVTLSCEQNLNHDAMYWYRQDPGQGLRLIYYSQIVNDFQKGDIAEGYSVSREKKESFPLTVTSAQKNPTAFYLCASRTNQWGQRPEKLFFGSGTQLSVL.

The V and J genes are TRBV7-9 and TRBJ2-2; no firm D call. V was clipped by 2 bases and J by 1 base, with 5 bases between them. This CDR3 is 14 amino acids long. Per the germline V gene, CDR1 is SEHNR and CDR2 is FQNEAQ (reference sequence). CDR3: CASSLRENTGELFF. Written as DNA, the CDR3 is TGTGCCAGCAGCTTACGAGAGAACACCGGGGAGCTGTTTTTT.

The gene calls are TRBV9 and TRBJ2-3; 7 bases fit TRBD2. CDR3 length: 16 residues. Germline values: CDR1 SGDLS, CDR2 YYNGEE. With 0 bases clipped from V and 6 bases from J, the junction kept 10 bases outside the gene matches. The chain's CDR3 is CASSVAPAGSLDTQYF. CDR3 nucleotides: TGTGCCAGCAGCGTAGCTCCAGCGGGATCACTGGATACGCAGTATTTT. The entire variable domain, with the rest obtained from reference TRBV9 and TRBJ2-3, is as follows: DSGVTQTPKHLITATGQRVTLRCSPRSGDLSVYWYQQSLDQGLQFLIQYYNGEERAKGNILERFSAQQFPDLHSELNLSSLELGDSALYFCASSVAPAGSLDTQYFGPGTRLTVL.

The chain is built from TRBV19 and TRBJ2-2; 8 bases are a match to TRBD1. With V trimmed by 5 bases and J by 0 bases, 8 bases remained unmatched. The CDR3 loop spans 17 amino acids. In germline, CDR1 is LNHDA, CDR2 SQIVND (reference sequence). CDR3 sequence (DNA): TGTGCCAGTAGTGACAGGGGATCCCTCGCGAACACCGGGGAGCTGTTTTTT. Translation gives CASSDRGSLANTGELFF.

V gene TRBV11-3 combines with J gene TRBJ2-7; D is unresolved. Germline V gene lookup returns CDR1 SGHNT and CDR2 YENEEA. V lost 0 bases and J lost 1, with 4 bases in between. The CDR3 covers 13 residues. CDR3 in amino acids: CASSLDRSYEQYF. CDR3 nucleotide sequence: TGTGCCAGCAGCTTAGACAGATCCTACGAGCAGTACTTC.

The chain links TRBV19 to TRBJ1-5, with 7 positions matching TRBD1. This CDR3 is built from 12 residues. CDR1 is LNHDA, CDR2 SQIVND, per germline (reference sequence). CDR3 protein: CAGGEGNQPQHF. The CDR3 nucleotides read TGTGCAGGGGGCGAGGGCAATCAGCCCCAGCATTTT.